The rows below give T cell receptor beta chains drawn from one sample of a study of CD8 T cells in Susac syndrome. TCRdb called the immunoSEQ multiplex PCR reads again in MiXCR, with one record for every CDR3 protein. The sample lists some 170,000 distinct CDR3 sequences; around 94% were seen once. Sequenced input: CD4+ T cells from PBMCs. The origin of the receptors is a human donor with Susac syndrome. Both conserved end residues are part of each CDR3. Each record gives: CDR3 DNA, CDR3 protein, clone size, D gene, V gene, J gene. D genes are given only for firm matches. For some rows the clone size is stated as once, few or many, or as a class when expanded; others skip it.

TGTGCCTGGAGCCCGGACAGGGACAATGAGCAGTTCTTC	CAWSPDRDNEQFF	once	TRBD1	TRBV30	TRBJ2-1
TGTGCCAGTAGTATAGACTGGTCCCGCGAATCCTACGAGCAGTACTTC	CASSIDWSRESYEQYF	NA	NA	TRBV19	TRBJ2-7
TGTGCCTGTCACGACAGTGCTATGAACACTGAAGCTTTCTTT	CACHDSAMNTEAFF	NA	NA	TRBV30	TRBJ1-1
TGCAGCGTTCCTGGGACAGGGGGCGATTTTGGCGATGAGCAGTTCTTC	CSVPGTGGDFGDEQFF	NA	TRBD1	TRBV29-1	TRBJ2-1
TGCAGTGCTAGAGATGAGGGGTATCGGGACACTGAAGCTTTCTTT	CSARDEGYRDTEAFF	NA	NA	TRBV20-1	TRBJ1-1
TGTGCCAGCAGCTTAACGGGGTCTGGGGCCAACGTCCTGACTTTC	CASSLTGSGANVLTF	NA	NA	TRBV7-9	TRBJ2-6
TGTGCCTGGAGTGTACTTCTTGGGAACACTGAAGCTTTCTTT	CAWSVLLGNTEAFF	NA	NA	TRBV30	TRBJ1-1
TGTGCCGTTGTCAAGAGCTCCTACAATGAGCAGTTCTTC	CAVVKSSYNEQFF	NA	NA	TRBV6-2/TRBV6-3	TRBJ2-1
TGCAGTGCTAGAGAGACAGGGAGGGGTAACTATGGCTACACCTTC	CSARETGRGNYGYTF	NA	TRBD1	TRBV20-1	TRBJ1-2
TGTGCCAGCTCACCACGGGGGGGGGATGAGCAGTTCTTC	CASSPRGGDEQFF	NA	TRBD2	TRBV18	TRBJ2-1
TGCAGTGCCACCGGGACAGGGCCCTACGAGCAGTACTTC	CSATGTGPYEQYF	NA	TRBD1	TRBV20-1	TRBJ2-7
TGCAGTGCTAGACAGGGGGTAACTAATGAAAAACTGTTTTTT	CSARQGVTNEKLFF	NA	TRBD1	TRBV20-1	TRBJ1-4
TGTGCCAGCAGCTTAATCTCAGGCGTTCAGTACTTC	CASSLISGVQYF	NA	NA	TRBV11-2	TRBJ2-4
TGTGCCAGCTCACCACCCTCAGGACTACAGAACACCGGGGAGCTGTTTTTT	CASSPPSGLQNTGELFF	NA	NA	TRBV18	TRBJ2-2
TGTGCAAGTCGCTTAGAGACCCAGTACTTC	CASRLETQYF	NA	NA	TRBV12-2	TRBJ2-5
TGTGCCACCAGCAGAGAACTAGCCGGAGAAGTAGGTTTAGGAGAGACCCAGTACTTC	CATSRELAGEVGLGETQYF	NA	NA	TRBV15	TRBJ2-5
TGTGCCAGCTCACCAACAGGGGGATACACAGATACGCAGTATTTT	CASSPTGGYTDTQYF	NA	TRBD1	TRBV18	TRBJ2-3
TGTGCCAGCGTCAGAGGGACAGCGGACTATGGCTACACCTTC	CASVRGTADYGYTF	NA	TRBD1	TRBV9	TRBJ1-2
TGTGCCAGCAGTGCGTGGGTCATGAACACTGAAGCTTTCTTT	CASSAWVMNTEAFF	NA	NA	TRBV12-3/TRBV12-4	TRBJ1-1
TGCAGCGTTGAAGATCAGGGAGTAGACAGTTTTGGAAACACCATATATTTT	CSVEDQGVDSFGNTIYF	NA	NA	TRBV29-1	TRBJ1-3
TGCAGCGTTGATCCAGGGAGGGGACTAGCGGGAGCGGAGCAGTACTTC	CSVDPGRGLAGAEQYF	NA	TRBD2	TRBV29-1	TRBJ2-7
TGCAGTGCTAGAGCCGGAGGCAGGAATGAGCAGTTCTTC	CSARAGGRNEQFF	NA	NA	TRBV20-1	TRBJ2-1
TGTGCCAGCAGCGCCGAGACAGGGTGCGAGCAGTACTTC	CASSAETGCEQYF	NA	TRBD1	TRBV7-2	TRBJ2-7
TGTGCCTGGAGTCGCCAGGGAGGCCAGCCCCAGCATTTT	CAWSRQGGQPQHF	NA	NA	TRBV30	TRBJ1-5
TGCAGCGCCCTTAGACCTAGCGGGGGAACAGATACGCAGTATTTT	CSALRPSGGTDTQYF	NA	TRBD2	TRBV29-1	TRBJ2-3
TGCAGTGCTACCCGGACAGGGGGTTATACCGGGGAGCTGTTTTTT	CSATRTGGYTGELFF	NA	TRBD1	TRBV20-1	TRBJ2-2
TGTGCCAGTAGTATGACACCGAACACTGAAGCTTTCTTT	CASSMTPNTEAFF	NA	NA	TRBV19	TRBJ1-1
TGTGCCAGCAGCCTCCAAGCGGGCCGTATCTACAATGAGCAGTTCTTC	CASSLQAGRIYNEQFF	NA	NA	TRBV3-1	TRBJ2-1
TGTGCCAGCAGTTACCATGCTAGCGGGAGGGCAGAGACCCAGTACTTC	CASSYHASGRAETQYF	NA	TRBD2	TRBV6-6	TRBJ2-5
TGTGCCAGCAGCCAAGCTGCCAGCGCGGGAGGGCTCACCGGGGAGCTGTTTTTT	CASSQAASAGGLTGELFF	NA	TRBD2	TRBV3-1	TRBJ2-2
TGCAGCGCCCCCCCTAGCGGGCGAGTCACAGATACGCAGTATTTT	CSAPPSGRVTDTQYF	NA	TRBD2	TRBV29-1	TRBJ2-3
TGTGCCAGCAGCCCCTTATCGATACAGGGGGCCAGGACTTTCTTT	CASSPLSIQGARTFF	NA	TRBD1	TRBV7-9	TRBJ1-1
TGCAGTGCTAGAGACACTAGGGGGGGTTACAATGAGCAGTTCTTC	CSARDTRGGYNEQFF	NA	NA	TRBV20-1	TRBJ2-1
TGTGCCAGCTCACCAGGACCGGGAGGAGGAAACACCATATATTTT	CASSPGPGGGNTIYF	once	NA	TRBV18	TRBJ1-3
TGTGCCAGCAGTTCGGTTGATCGGGGAAAGTTCTTC	CASSSVDRGKFF	NA	NA	TRBV28	TRBJ2-1
TGTGCCAGCAGTCTTTCGGTGAGACTAAGCTCTGGGGCCAACGTCCTGACTTTC	CASSLSVRLSSGANVLTF	NA	NA	TRBV6-1	TRBJ2-6
TGTGCCAGCAGTTTTGTTGGCGGGGGGAACACCGGGGAGCTGTTTTTT	CASSFVGGGNTGELFF	NA	TRBD2	TRBV12-3/TRBV12-4	TRBJ2-2
TGCAGCATCACTGGAACTATTAAGAGGGCGACAGATACGCAGTATTTT	CSITGTIKRATDTQYF	NA	NA	TRBV29-1	TRBJ2-3
TGTGCCAGCAGCCCCCTGTGGGAGAATAATGAAGCTTTCTTT	CASSPLWENNEAFF	NA	NA	TRBV14	TRBJ1-1
TGTGCCAGCAGTTCCTCAGGGCAGGCCACAGATACGCAGTATTTT	CASSSSGQATDTQYF	NA	NA	TRBV6-6	TRBJ2-3
TGCAGTGCTAGAGTCCCCACAGACAATGAGCAGTTCTTC	CSARVPTDNEQFF	once	NA	TRBV20-1	TRBJ2-1
TGTGCTAGTGGTTTGGTAGTGGGACAGAGAATCACAGATACGCAGTATTTT	CASGLVVGQRITDTQYF	NA	TRBD1	TRBV12-5	TRBJ2-3
TGCAGTGCGATCCGGGACACCGTGTCCACTGAAGCTTTCTTT	CSAIRDTVSTEAFF	NA	NA	TRBV20-1	TRBJ1-1
TGTGCCAGCAGTGACCGGACAGGCCCCTACGAGCAGTACTTC	CASSDRTGPYEQYF	NA	TRBD1	TRBV25-1	TRBJ2-7
TGTGCCAGCAGCTTAGTAGGAACCGGGGCAGATACGCAGTATTTT	CASSLVGTGADTQYF	NA	NA	TRBV11-2	TRBJ2-3
TGTGCCAGCAGCCAAGAGGGGCAGGGGTATGGCTACACCTTC	CASSQEGQGYGYTF	NA	NA	TRBV3-1	TRBJ1-2
TGTGCCAGCAGTCCCGGGACACGAGAGACCCAGTACTTC	CASSPGTRETQYF	few	NA	TRBV3-1	TRBJ2-5
TGCAGTGCTGGGAGGCAGGGTCAGCCCCAGCATTTT	CSAGRQGQPQHF	NA	NA	TRBV20-1	TRBJ1-5
TGTGCCAGCAGCTTTGACAGGGGACCGTTCGGGGGGACGCAGTATTTT	CASSFDRGPFGGTQYF	NA	NA	TRBV5-6	TRBJ2-3
TGCAGTGCTAGACAGGGTTCCTATAATTCACCCCTCCACTTT	CSARQGSYNSPLHF	NA	NA	TRBV20-1	TRBJ1-6